This note documents a single T cell receptor beta chain sequence. Method: immunoSEQ multiplex PCR; TCRdb's copy keeps in-frame clones and lacks some. The table shows under 250,000 clones, with 85% to 95% occurring only once. Seattle's cohort entered during active infection and was followed longitudinally. The data stem from a study of blood T cell repertoires in COVID-19. V was clipped by 1 base and J by 3 bases; unmatched bases: 5. The germline V gene has CDR1 MGHDK and CDR2 SYGVNS. CDR3 length equals 16 residues. Sequencing input: peripheral blood. The receptor's source is a man aged 30 to 39 with COVID-19, enrolled during active disease. V and J are TRBV25-1 and TRBJ1-1, with 10 bases identical to TRBD1. The CDR3 DNA reads as TGTGCCAGCAGTGAATTTGAAGGACAGGGGGACACTGAAGCTTTCTTT. It encodes CASSEFEGQGDTEAFF.